Listed below are T cell receptor beta chains from one sample, sequenced in a study of beta chain features in type 1 diabetes. Profiled with immunoSEQ multiplex PCR; TCRdb holds only in-frame clones, not every one. The sample lists 600,000 to 750,000 clones; around 11% were seen once. The source material was naive CD4+ T cells from blood. The receptor source for this set is a man aged 30 to 39 with type 1 diabetes. CDR3s include the opening cysteine and the closing phenylalanine or tryptophan. Each record gives: V gene, D gene, clone size, J gene, CDR3 DNA, CDR3 protein. A D gene is named only where the DNA matches it firmly. Clone size is given for some rows only: seen once, a few or many times, or a class if the clone is expanded.

V: TRBV5-1; D: TRBD1; size: -; J: TRBJ2-7; DNA: TGCGCCAGCAGCTCTCGACAGGGCCAGTACGAGCAGTACTTC; CDR3: CASSSRQGQYEQYF
V: TRBV6-5; D: -; size: few; J: TRBJ2-7; DNA: TGTGCCAGCACCTCAGTACTCCACGAGCAGTACTTC; CDR3: CASTSVLHEQYF
V: TRBV18; D: -; size: -; J: TRBJ2-5; DNA: TGTGCCAGCTCACGACTCAATAGTTTGGCAGAGACCCAGTACTTC; CDR3: CASSRLNSLAETQYF
V: TRBV28; D: TRBD2; size: few; J: TRBJ2-7; DNA: TGTGCCAGCATTCTCGGGGGGGCAGTCCACGAGCAGTACTTC; CDR3: CASILGGAVHEQYF
V: TRBV2; D: -; size: -; J: TRBJ2-3; DNA: TGTGCCAGCAGTGAGGGGCAGCCCGGGACAGATACGCAGTATTTT; CDR3: CASSEGQPGTDTQYF
V: TRBV7-2; D: -; size: few; J: TRBJ1-3; DNA: TGTGCCAGCAGCAGAGACAGCGCAAACTCTGGAAACACCATATATTTT; CDR3: CASSRDSANSGNTIYF
V: TRBV7-6; D: TRBD1; size: -; J: TRBJ1-1; DNA: TGTGCCAGCAGCTTACCTCTCGGTGGACAGGAGCCCACTGAAGCTTTCTTT; CDR3: CASSLPLGGQEPTEAFF
V: TRBV7-9; D: TRBD1; size: few; J: TRBJ2-3; DNA: TGTGCCAGCAGCTCGACAGGGTCAGATACGCAGTATTTT; CDR3: CASSSTGSDTQYF
V: TRBV6-6; D: -; size: few; J: TRBJ2-6; DNA: TGTGCCAGCAGTTACTCGACCGGGTCCGGGGCCAACGTCCTGACTTTC; CDR3: CASSYSTGSGANVLTF
V: TRBV5-1; D: -; size: -; J: TRBJ2-5; DNA: TGCGCCAGCAGCCCTTCGGGTTACCAAGAGACCCAGTACTTC; CDR3: CASSPSGYQETQYF
V: TRBV19; D: -; size: -; J: TRBJ2-2; DNA: TGTGCCAGTCGACAGGGAGGCTCCGGGGAGCTGTTTTTT; CDR3: CASRQGGSGELFF
V: TRBV28; D: -; size: -; J: TRBJ2-1; DNA: TGTGCCAGCACCTCCGTGCGAGAGCAGTTCTTC; CDR3: CASTSVREQFF
V: TRBV5-4; D: TRBD1; size: -; J: TRBJ2-3; DNA: TGTGCCAGCAGCTACGGACAGGCCTCTAGCACAGATACGCAGTATTTT; CDR3: CASSYGQASSTDTQYF
V: TRBV11-3; D: -; size: -; J: TRBJ2-7; DNA: TGTGCCAGCAGCTTGGGCAGTCCCCCCTACGAGCAGTACTTC; CDR3: CASSLGSPPYEQYF
V: TRBV4-3; D: -; size: -; J: TRBJ1-1; DNA: TGCGCCAGCAGCCAAGATTCGGGAAGAGGAGCTTTCTTT; CDR3: CASSQDSGRGAFF
V: TRBV29-1; D: -; size: -; J: TRBJ2-1; DNA: TGCAGCGTTGTATTCCGGAGCTCCTACAATGAGCAGTTCTTC; CDR3: CSVVFRSSYNEQFF
V: TRBV7-9; D: -; size: -; J: TRBJ1-4; DNA: TGTGCCAGCAGCTTAAGGGGACTCCCCCCTTTTAATGAAAAACTGTTTTTT; CDR3: CASSLRGLPPFNEKLFF
V: TRBV5-1; D: -; size: -; J: TRBJ2-6; DNA: TGCGCCAGCAGCTCCAATAACAGGGCCTCTGGGGCCAACGTCCTGACTTTC; CDR3: CASSSNNRASGANVLTF
V: TRBV20-1; D: -; size: -; J: TRBJ2-3; DNA: TGCAGTGCTAGTATAGGGAATACGCAGTATTTT; CDR3: CSASIGNTQYF
V: TRBV6-6; D: -; size: -; J: TRBJ2-5; DNA: TGTGCCAGCAACCTGAGAGGAGGAGAGACCCAGTACTTC; CDR3: CASNLRGGETQYF
V: TRBV10-3; D: TRBD2; size: -; J: TRBJ2-2; DNA: TGTGCCATCAGTACTAGCGCTGGGGAGCTGTTTTTT; CDR3: CAISTSAGELFF
V: TRBV2; D: TRBD1; size: -; J: TRBJ1-1; DNA: TGTGCCAGCGGGACAGGGTCTAAGAACACTGAAGCTTTCTTT; CDR3: CASGTGSKNTEAFF
V: TRBV6-1; D: -; size: few; J: TRBJ1-3; DNA: TGTGCCAGCAGTGAACCCGACAGGAGATTGCACACCATATATTTT; CDR3: CASSEPDRRLHTIYF
V: TRBV7-6; D: -; size: -; J: TRBJ2-7; DNA: TGTGCCAGCAGCTTAGGGGACCTGAGGGAGCAGTACTTC; CDR3: CASSLGDLREQYF
V: TRBV28; D: TRBD2; size: -; J: TRBJ2-1; DNA: TGTGCCAGCAGTTTAGTGGGGGGGATATACAATGAGCAGTTCTTC; CDR3: CASSLVGGIYNEQFF
V: TRBV6-1; D: -; size: -; J: TRBJ2-3; DNA: TGTGCCAGCAGCCTTCTCGGCCCAGATACGCAGTATTTT; CDR3: CASSLLGPDTQYF